The TCR beta chain under discussion was sequenced for a study of blood T cells in healthy people across ages. V was shortened by 2 bases and J by 4 bases, with 14 bases between the two germline ends. The CDR3 runs 16 residues. This clonotype was seen ten or more times. Sample-barcoded 5' priming and a J-beta primer mix drove a second PCR of about 6 to 12 cycles. From the 5' RACE reads, TCRdb called clonotypes with MiXCR, one entry per CDR3 protein. The profile shows around 780,000 distinct CDR3 sequences, roughly 25% of them singletons. These records were also assigned to another study, of T cells of mothers and their children.

This receptor was obtained from a boy younger than 18 in good health. Material for sequencing was blood. The rearrangement uses TRBV12-3 or TRBV12-4 and TRBJ2-2; tentative D call: TRBD1 (6 bases). CDR3 sequence reads: CASSLSGQLPTGELFF. The CDR3 coding sequence is TGTGCCAGCAGTTTATCAGGACAGCTCCCCACCGGGGAGCTGTTTTTT.